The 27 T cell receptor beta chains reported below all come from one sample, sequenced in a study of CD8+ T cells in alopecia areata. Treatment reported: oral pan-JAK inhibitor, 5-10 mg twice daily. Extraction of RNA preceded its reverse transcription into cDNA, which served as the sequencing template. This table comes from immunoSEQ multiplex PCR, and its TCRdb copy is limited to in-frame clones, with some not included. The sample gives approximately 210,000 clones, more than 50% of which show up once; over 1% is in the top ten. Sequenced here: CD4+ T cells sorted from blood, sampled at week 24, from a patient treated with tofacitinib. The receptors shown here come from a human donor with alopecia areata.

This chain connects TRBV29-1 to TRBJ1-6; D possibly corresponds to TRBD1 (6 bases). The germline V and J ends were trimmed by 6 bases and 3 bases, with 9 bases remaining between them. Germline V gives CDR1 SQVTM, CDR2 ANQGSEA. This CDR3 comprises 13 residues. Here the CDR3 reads CSVKDSYNSPLHF. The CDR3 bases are TGCAGCGTAAAGGACAGCTATAATTCACCCCTCCACTTT.

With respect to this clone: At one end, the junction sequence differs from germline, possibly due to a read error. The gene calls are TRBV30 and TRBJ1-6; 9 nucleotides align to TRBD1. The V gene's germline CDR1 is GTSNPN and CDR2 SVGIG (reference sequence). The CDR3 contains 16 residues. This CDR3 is CAWSVAGGQGNSPLHF. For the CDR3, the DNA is TGTGCCTGGAGTGTGGCGGGGGGACAGGGCAATTCACCCCTCCATTTT. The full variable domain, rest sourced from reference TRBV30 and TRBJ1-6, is SQTIHQWPATLVQPVGSPLSLECTVEGTSNPNLYWYRQAAGRGLQLLFYSVGIGQISSEVPQNLSASRPQDRQFILSSKKLLLSDSGFYLCAWSVAGGQGNSPLHFGNGTRLTVT.

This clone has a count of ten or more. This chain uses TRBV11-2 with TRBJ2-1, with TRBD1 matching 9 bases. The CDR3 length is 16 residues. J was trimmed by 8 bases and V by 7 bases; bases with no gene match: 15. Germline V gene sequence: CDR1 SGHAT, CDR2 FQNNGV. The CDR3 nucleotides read TGTGCCAGCACCACTCCAGCCCGACAGGGGGGAGATGAGCAGTTCTTC. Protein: CASTTPARQGGDEQFF. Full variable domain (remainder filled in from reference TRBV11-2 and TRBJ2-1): EAGVAQSPRYKIIEKRQSVAFWCNPISGHATLYWYQQILGQGPKLLIQFQNNGVVDDSQLPKDRFSAERLKGVDSTLKIQPAKLEDSAVYLCASTTPARQGGDEQFFGPGTRLTVL.

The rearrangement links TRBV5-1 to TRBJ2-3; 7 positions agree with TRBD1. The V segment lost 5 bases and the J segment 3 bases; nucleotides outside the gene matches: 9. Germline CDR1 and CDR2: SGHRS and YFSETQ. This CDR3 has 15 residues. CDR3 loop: CASSYTGDRTDTQYF. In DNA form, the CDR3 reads TGCGCCAGCAGTTATACAGGGGATAGGACAGATACGCAGTATTTT.

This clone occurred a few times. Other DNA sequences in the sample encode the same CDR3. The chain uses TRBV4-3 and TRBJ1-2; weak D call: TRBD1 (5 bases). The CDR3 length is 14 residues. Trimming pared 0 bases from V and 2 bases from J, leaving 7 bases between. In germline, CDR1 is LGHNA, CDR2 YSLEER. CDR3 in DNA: TGCGCCAGCAGCCAAGAGGGGACCAACTATGGCTACACCTTC. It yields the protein CASSQEGTNYGYTF.

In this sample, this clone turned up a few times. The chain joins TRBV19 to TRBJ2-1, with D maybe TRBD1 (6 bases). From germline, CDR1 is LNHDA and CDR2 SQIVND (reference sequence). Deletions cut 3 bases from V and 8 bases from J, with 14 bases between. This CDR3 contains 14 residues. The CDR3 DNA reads TGTGCCAGTAGTATCGGACAGAGGCACCATGAGCAGTTCTTC. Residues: CASSIGQRHHEQFF.

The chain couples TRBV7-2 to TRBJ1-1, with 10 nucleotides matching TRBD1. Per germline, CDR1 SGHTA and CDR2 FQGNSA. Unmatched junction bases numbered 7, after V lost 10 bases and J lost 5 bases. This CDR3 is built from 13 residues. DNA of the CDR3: TGTGCCATACTTTGGACAGGGGGAACTGAAGCTTTCTTT. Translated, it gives CAILWTGGTEAFF.

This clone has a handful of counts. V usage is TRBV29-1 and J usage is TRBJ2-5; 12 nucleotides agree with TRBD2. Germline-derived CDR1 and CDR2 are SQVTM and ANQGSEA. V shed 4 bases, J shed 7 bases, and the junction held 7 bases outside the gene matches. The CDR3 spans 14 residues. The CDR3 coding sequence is TGCAGCGTTGCGCCTAGCGGGGGGGATGGGACCCAGTACTTC. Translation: CSVAPSGGDGTQYF. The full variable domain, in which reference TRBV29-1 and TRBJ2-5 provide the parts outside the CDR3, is SAVISQKPSRDICQRGTSLTIQCQVDSQVTMMFWYRQQPGQSLTLIATANQGSEATYESGFVIDKFPISRPNLTFSTLTVSNMSPEDSSIYLCSVAPSGGDGTQYFGPGTRLLVL.

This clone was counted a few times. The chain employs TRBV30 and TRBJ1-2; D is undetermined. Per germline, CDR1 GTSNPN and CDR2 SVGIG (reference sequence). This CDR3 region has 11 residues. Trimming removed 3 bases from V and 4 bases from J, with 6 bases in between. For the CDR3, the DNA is TGTGCCTGGAGATGGGTCTATGGCTACACCTTC. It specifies CAWRWVYGYTF.

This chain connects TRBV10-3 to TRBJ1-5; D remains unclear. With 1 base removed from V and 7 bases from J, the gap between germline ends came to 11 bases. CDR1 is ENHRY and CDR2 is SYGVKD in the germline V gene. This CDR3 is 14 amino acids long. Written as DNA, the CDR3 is TGTGCCATCAGTGAGTTCGGAGATGAGCAGCCCCAGCATTTT. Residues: CAISEFGDEQPQHF.

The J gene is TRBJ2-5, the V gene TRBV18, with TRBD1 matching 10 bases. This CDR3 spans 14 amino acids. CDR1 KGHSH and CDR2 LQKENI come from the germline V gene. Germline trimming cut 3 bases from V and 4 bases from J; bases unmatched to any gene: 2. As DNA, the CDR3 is TGTGCCAGCTCACCGACAGGGGGCCTAGAGACCCAGTACTTC. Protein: CASSPTGGLETQYF.

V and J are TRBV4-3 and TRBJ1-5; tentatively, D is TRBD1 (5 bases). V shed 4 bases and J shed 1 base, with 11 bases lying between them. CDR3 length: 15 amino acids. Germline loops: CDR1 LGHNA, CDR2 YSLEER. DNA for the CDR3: TGCGCCAGCAGCCTAACGCGGGGGAGCAATCAGCCCCAGCATTTT. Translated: CASSLTRGSNQPQHF.

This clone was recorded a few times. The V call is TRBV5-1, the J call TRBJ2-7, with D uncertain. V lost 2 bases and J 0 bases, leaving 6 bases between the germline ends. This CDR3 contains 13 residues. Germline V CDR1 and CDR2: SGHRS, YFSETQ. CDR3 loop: CASSFGRSYEQYF. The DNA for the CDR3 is TGCGCCAGCAGCTTCGGTCGCTCCTACGAGCAGTACTTC.

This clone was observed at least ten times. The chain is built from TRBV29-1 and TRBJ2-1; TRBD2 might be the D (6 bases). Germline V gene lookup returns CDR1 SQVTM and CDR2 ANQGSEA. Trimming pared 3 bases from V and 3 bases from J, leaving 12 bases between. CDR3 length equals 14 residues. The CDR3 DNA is TGCAGCGTTGATGTGGCGGGGCTCTACAATGAGCAGTTCTTC. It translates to CSVDVAGLYNEQFF.

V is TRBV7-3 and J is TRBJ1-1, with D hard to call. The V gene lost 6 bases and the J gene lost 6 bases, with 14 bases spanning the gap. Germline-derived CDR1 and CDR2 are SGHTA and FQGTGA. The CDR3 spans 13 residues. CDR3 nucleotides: TGTGCCAGCAGTTTCTCACGGGTTTCTGAAGCTTTCTTT. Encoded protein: CASSFSRVSEAFF.

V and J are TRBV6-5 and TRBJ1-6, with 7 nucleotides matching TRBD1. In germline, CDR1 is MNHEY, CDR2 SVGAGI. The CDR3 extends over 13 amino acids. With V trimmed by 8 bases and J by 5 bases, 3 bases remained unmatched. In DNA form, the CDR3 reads TGTGCCAGCCGACAGGGCCATAATTCACCCCTCCACTTT. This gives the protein CASRQGHNSPLHF.

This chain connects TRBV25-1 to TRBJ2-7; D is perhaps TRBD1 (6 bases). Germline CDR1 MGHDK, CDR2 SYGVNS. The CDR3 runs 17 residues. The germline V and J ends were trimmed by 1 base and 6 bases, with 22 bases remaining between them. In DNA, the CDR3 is TGTGCCAGCAGTGAATGGATAGGGGACAAGTCTTCGTCCGAGCAGTACTTC. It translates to CASSEWIGDKSSSEQYF.

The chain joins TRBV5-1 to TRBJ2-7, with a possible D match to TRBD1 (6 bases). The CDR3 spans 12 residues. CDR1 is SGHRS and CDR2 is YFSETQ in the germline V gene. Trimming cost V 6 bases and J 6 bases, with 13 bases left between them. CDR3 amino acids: CASNSIGGEQYF. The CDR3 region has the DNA TGCGCCAGCAACTCTATAGGGGGCGAGCAGTACTTC.

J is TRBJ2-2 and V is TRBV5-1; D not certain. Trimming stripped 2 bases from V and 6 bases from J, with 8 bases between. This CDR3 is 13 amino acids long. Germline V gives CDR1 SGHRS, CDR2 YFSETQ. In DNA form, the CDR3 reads TGCGCCAGCAGCTTAAAGTTCTCCGGGGAGCTGTTTTTT. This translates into CASSLKFSGELFF. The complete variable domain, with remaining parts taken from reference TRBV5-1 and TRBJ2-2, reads KAGVTQTPRYLIKTRGQQVTLSCSPISGHRSVSWYQQTPGQGLQFLFEYFSETQRNKGNFPGRFSGRQFSNSRSEMNVSTLELGDSALYLCASSLKFSGELFFGEGSRLTVL.

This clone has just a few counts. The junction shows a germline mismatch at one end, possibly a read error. The chain's CDR3 is CATSYDSGYQPQHF. The CDR3 nucleotides read TGTGCCACCAGTTATGACAGCGGATATCAGCCCCAGCATTTT. The J gene is TRBJ1-5, the V gene TRBV10-3; a possible D gene is TRBD1 (5 bases). Germline CDR1 and CDR2: ENHRY and SYGVKD. This CDR3 has 14 residues.

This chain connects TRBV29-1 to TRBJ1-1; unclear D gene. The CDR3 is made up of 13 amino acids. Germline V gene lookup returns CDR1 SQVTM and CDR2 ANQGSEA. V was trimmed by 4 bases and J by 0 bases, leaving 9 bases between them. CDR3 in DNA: TGCAGCGTTGTGGCAAGGATGAACACTGAAGCTTTCTTT. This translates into CSVVARMNTEAFF.

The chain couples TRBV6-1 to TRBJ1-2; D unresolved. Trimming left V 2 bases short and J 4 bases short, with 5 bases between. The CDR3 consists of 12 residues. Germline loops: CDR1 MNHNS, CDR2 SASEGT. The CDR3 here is CASSERIYGYTF. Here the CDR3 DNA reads TGTGCCAGCAGTGAACGGATCTATGGCTACACCTTC.

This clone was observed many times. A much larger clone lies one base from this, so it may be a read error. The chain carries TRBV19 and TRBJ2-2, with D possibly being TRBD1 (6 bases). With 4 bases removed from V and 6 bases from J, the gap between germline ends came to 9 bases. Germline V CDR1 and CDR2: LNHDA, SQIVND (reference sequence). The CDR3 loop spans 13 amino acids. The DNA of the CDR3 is TGTGCCAGTAGTACGCAGGGGTCCGGGGAGCTGTTTTTT. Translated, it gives CASSTQGSGELFF.

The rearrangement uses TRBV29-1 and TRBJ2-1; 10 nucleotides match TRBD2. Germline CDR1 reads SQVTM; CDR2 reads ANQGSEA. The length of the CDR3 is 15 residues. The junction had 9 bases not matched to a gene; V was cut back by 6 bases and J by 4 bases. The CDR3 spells CSVPTLAGKYNEQFF. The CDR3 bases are TGCAGCGTGCCCACACTAGCGGGGAAATACAATGAGCAGTTCTTC.

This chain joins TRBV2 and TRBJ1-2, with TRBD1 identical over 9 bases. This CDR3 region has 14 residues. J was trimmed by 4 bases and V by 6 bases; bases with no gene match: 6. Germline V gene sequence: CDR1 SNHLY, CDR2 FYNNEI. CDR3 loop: CASSRETGGYGYTF. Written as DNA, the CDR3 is TGTGCCAGCAGCAGAGAGACAGGGGGCTATGGCTACACCTTC.

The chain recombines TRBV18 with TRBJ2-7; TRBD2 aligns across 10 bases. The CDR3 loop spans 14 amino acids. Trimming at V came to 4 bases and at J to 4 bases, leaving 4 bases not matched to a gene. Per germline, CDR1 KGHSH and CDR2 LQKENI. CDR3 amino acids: CASSRLAGVYEQYF. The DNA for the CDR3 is TGTGCCAGCTCACGGCTAGCGGGGGTATACGAGCAGTACTTC.

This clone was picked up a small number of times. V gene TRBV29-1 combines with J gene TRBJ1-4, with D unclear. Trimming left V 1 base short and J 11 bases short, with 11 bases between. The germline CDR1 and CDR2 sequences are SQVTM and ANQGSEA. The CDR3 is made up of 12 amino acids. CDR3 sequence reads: CSVEALSGKLFF. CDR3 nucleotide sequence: TGCAGCGTTGAAGCACTCTCGGGGAAACTGTTTTTT.